The present T cell receptor (beta chain) was sequenced within a study of blood T cell repertoires in COVID-19. At the level of the study: The samples span acute and convalescent COVID-19 from the United States, Italy and Spain.

J was trimmed by 6 bases and V by 0 bases; bases with no gene match: 4. CDR3 length equals 15 residues. CDR1 is SGHVS, CDR2 FQNEAQ, per germline. Donors were grouped by their self-reported clinical history. Authors' data handling: Reference gene primers were amplified, and this amplification served to estimate nucleated cell counts. Profiled with immunoSEQ multiplex PCR; TCRdb holds only in-frame clones, not every one. V and J calls plus clone size are reproduced from that table; the DNA served to infer D and trimming. The repertoire holds approximately 300,000 clones, with approximately 92% as singletons.

The clonotype was recovered from a woman aged 25-40 years who had recovered from COVID-19. Sample: PBMCs or T cells enriched from blood (not recorded which). The chain carries TRBV7-8 and TRBJ2-3; 9 bases match TRBD2. This chain's CDR3 is CASSLAREGLDTQYF. For the CDR3, the DNA is TGTGCCAGCAGCTTAGCGCGGGAGGGCCTGGATACGCAGTATTTT.